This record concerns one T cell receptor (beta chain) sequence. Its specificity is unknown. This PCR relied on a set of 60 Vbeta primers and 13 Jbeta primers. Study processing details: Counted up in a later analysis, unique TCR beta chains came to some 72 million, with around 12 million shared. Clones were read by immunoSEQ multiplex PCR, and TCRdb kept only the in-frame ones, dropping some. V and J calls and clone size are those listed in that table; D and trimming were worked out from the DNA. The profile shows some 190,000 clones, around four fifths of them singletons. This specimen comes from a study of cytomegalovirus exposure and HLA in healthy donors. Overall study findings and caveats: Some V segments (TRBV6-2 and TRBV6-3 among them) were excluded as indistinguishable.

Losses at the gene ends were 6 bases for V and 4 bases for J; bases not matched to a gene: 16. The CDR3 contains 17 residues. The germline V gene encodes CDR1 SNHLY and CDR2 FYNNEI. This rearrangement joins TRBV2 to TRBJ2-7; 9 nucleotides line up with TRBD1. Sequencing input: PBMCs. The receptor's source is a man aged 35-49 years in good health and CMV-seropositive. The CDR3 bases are TGTGCCAGCAGGATGACAGGGGGGGTCGGGAGTAGTTACGAGCAGTACTTC. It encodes CASRMTGGVGSSYEQYF. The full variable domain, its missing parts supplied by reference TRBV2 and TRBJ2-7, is EPEVTQTPSHQVTQMGQEVILRCVPISNHLYFYWYRQILGQKVEFLVSFYNNEISEKSEIFDDQFSVERPDGSNFTLKIRSTKLEDSAMYFCASRMTGGVGSSYEQYFGPGTRLTVT.